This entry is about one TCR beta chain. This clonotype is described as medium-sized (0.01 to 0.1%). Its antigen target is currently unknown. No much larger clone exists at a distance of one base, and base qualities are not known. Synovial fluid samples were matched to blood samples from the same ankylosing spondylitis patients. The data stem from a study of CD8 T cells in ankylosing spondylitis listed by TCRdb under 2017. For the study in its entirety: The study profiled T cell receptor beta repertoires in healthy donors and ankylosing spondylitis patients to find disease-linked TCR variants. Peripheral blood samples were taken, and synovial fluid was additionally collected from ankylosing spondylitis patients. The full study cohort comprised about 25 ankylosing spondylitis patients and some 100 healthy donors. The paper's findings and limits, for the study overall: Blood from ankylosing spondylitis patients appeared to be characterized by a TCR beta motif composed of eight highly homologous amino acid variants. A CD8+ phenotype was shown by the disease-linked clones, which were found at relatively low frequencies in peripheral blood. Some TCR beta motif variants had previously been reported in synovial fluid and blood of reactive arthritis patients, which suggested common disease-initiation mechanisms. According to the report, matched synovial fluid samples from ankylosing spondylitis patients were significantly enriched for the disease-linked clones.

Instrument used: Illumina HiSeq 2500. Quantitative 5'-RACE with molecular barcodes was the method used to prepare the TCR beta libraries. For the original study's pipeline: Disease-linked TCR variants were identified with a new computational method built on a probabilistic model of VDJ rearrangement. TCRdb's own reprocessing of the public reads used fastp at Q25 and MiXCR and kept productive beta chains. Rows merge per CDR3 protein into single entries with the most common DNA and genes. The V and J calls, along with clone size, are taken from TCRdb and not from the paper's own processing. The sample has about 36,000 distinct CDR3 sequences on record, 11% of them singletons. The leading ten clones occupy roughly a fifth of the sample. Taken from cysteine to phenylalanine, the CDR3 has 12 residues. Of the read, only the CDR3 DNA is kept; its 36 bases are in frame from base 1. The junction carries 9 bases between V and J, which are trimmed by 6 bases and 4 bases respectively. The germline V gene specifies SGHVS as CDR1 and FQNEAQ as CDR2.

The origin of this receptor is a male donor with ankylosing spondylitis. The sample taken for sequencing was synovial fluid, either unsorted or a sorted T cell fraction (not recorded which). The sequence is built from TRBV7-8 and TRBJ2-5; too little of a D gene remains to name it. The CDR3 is CASRGRSETQYF. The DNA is TGTGCCAGCAGAGGGCGGTCAGAGACCCAGTACTTC.